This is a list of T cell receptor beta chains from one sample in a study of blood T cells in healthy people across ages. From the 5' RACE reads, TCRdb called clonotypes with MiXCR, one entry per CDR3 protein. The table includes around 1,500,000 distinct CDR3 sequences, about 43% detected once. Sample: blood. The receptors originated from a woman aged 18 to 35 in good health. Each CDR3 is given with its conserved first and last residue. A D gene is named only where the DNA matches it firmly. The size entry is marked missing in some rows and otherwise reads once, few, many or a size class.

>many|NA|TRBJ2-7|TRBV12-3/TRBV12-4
CASGLSPYEQYF
TGTGCCAGCGGTCTCTCTCCCTACGAGCAGTACTTC
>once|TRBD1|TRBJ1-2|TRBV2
CASSDVGTGNYGYTF
TGTGCCAGCAGTGATGTAGGGACAGGGAACTATGGCTACACCTTC
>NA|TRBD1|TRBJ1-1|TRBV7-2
CASNPGTDVEAFF
TGTGCCAGCAACCCCGGGACAGACGTCGAAGCTTTCTTT
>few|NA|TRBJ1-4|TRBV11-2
CASSLGAGYFGATNEKLFF
TGTGCCAGCAGCTTAGGGGCAGGCTACTTTGGAGCAACTAATGAAAAACTGTTTTTT
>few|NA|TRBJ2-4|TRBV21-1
CASSKGEEEGTLAKNIQYF
TGTGCCAGCAGCAAAGGTGAAGAGGAGGGGACTCTAGCCAAAAACATTCAGTACTTC
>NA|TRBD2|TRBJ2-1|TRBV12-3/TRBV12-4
CASSLRGLAGINEQFF
TGTGCCAGCAGTTTAAGGGGCCTAGCGGGAATCAATGAGCAGTTCTTC
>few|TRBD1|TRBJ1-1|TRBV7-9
CASRTGAMNTEAFF
TGTGCCAGCAGGACAGGGGCAATGAACACTGAAGCTTTCTTT
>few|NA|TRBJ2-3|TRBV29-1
CSVEGQPSFTQYF
TGCAGCGTTGAGGGCCAACCTTCATTTACGCAGTATTTT
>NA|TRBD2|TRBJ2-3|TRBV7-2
CASSTTDPGLVQDTKYF
TGTGCCAGCAGCACCACCGACCCGGGACTAGTGCAGGATACGAAGTATTTT
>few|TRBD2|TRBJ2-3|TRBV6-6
CASSLPRGGSDTQYF
TGTGCCAGCAGTCTACCCCGGGGGGGCTCAGATACGCAGTATTTT
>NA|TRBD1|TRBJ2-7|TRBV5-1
CASSYTPGQGAGEQYF
TGCGCCAGCAGTTACACTCCGGGACAGGGGGCTGGTGAGCAGTACTTC
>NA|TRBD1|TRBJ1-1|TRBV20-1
CSATRTSTGATEAFF
TGCAGTGCTACTCGCACCTCCACAGGGGCCACTGAAGCTTTCTTT
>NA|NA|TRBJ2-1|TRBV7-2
CASSKGHIGSYNEQFF
TGTGCCAGCAGCAAGGGGCACATCGGGTCCTACAATGAGCAGTTCTTC
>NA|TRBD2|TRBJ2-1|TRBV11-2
CASSTFGTRNNEQFF
TGTGCCAGCAGCACCTTCGGGACTAGGAACAATGAGCAGTTCTTC
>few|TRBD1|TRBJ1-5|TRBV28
CASSLPAGGSQPQHF
TGTGCCAGCAGTCTCCCGGCAGGGGGTAGTCAGCCCCAGCATTTT
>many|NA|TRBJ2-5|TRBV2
CASSETNQETQYF
TGTGCCAGCAGTGAAACGAACCAAGAGACCCAGTACTTC
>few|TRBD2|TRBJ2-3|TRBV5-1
CASSQPGLAPDTQYF
TGCGCCAGCAGTCAACCGGGACTAGCTCCAGATACGCAGTATTTT
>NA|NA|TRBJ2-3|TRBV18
CASSLFYQDTQYF
TGTGCCAGCTCACTCTTCTACCAGGATACGCAGTATTTT
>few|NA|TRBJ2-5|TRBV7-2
CASSLVAATKETQYF
TGTGCCAGCAGCTTAGTAGCCGCAACCAAAGAGACCCAGTACTTC
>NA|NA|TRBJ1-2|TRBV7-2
CASSLVGRDNLFYGYTF
TGTGCCAGCAGCTTAGTAGGCCGGGACAACCTCTTCTATGGCTACACCTTC
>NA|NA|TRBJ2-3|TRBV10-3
CAISESGSGATDTQYF
TGTGCCATCAGTGAGTCCGGTTCAGGGGCCACAGATACGCAGTATTTT
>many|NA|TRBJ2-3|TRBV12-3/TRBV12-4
CASTHEVTDTQYF
TGTGCCAGCACCCACGAAGTAACAGATACGCAGTATTTT
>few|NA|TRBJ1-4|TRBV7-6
CASSVLGATNEKLFF
TGTGCCAGCAGCGTCCTCGGGGCAACTAATGAAAAACTGTTTTTT
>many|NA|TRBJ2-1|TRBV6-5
CASSSRALRNEQFF
TGTGCCAGCAGTTCGAGGGCCCTGCGCAATGAGCAGTTCTTC
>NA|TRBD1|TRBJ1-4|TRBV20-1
CSAAGGSEKLFF
TGCAGTGCCGCAGGGGGCAGTGAAAAACTGTTTTTT
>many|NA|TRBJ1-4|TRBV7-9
CASSPGGEKLFF
TGTGCCAGCAGCCCCGGTGGTGAAAAACTGTTTTTT